Listed below are T cell receptor beta chains from one sample, sequenced in a study of T cells in Graves' hyperthyroidism and ophthalmopathy. TCRdb independently ran MiXCR on the multiplex PCR reads; one entry per CDR3 protein. The table includes roughly 740,000 distinct CDR3 sequences, around 17% detected once. The specimen was blood. The receptors shown here come from a man between 18 and 35 years old with Graves' hyperthyroidism. Both conserved end residues are trimmed from each CDR3.

J gene: TRBJ2-7
V gene: TRBV18
CDR3 protein: ASSPLTGSIFHEQY

J gene: TRBJ2-7
V gene: TRBV7-9
CDR3 protein: ASSLADRTYEQY

J gene: TRBJ2-7
V gene: TRBV3-1
CDR3 protein: ASSQPPGLGDYEQY

J gene: TRBJ2-7
V gene: TRBV11-2
CDR3 protein: ASRPPGQGFYEQY

J gene: TRBJ2-7
V gene: TRBV19
CDR3 protein: ASSWGLLAGASEQY

J gene: TRBJ1-1
V gene: TRBV7-9
CDR3 protein: ASSLVGTKNTEAF

J gene: TRBJ1-4
V gene: TRBV5-1
CDR3 protein: ASSSGGSNEKLF

J gene: TRBJ2-1
V gene: TRBV7-3
CDR3 protein: ASSLEGGGYNEQF

J gene: TRBJ1-5
V gene: TRBV6-1
CDR3 protein: ASSYEQYSNQPQH

J gene: TRBJ2-5
V gene: TRBV15
CDR3 protein: ATSSAPLETQY

J gene: TRBJ1-1
V gene: TRBV20-1
CDR3 protein: SADRAMNTEAF

J gene: TRBJ2-5
V gene: TRBV28
CDR3 protein: ASVQGAMETQY

J gene: TRBJ2-7
V gene: TRBV28
CDR3 protein: ASAPGSSYEQY

J gene: TRBJ2-7
V gene: TRBV18
CDR3 protein: ASSPGVHEQY

J gene: TRBJ2-3
V gene: TRBV27
CDR3 protein: ASRGPRFPIDQPRDRYTDTQY

J gene: TRBJ1-2
V gene: TRBV28
CDR3 protein: ASRPGQGGVYGYT